The clone carrying this T cell receptor (beta chain) was observed a handful of times. Its matching antigen is unknown. This entry belongs to a study of T-cell reconstitution after alpha-beta-depleted transplantation in children. The ends were cut back, 6 bases at V and 0 bases at J, with 11 bases in the middle. Looked up from germline, CDR1 is MNHNS and CDR2 is SASEGT. CDR3 size: 14 residues. Study conclusions and caveats: The study reportedly traced alpha-beta T cells about two months after transplant to several hundred expanded graft clones.

For TCRbeta, the library was prepared with unique molecular identifiers. TCRdb itself ran the PCR reads through MiXCR, one entry per CDR3 protein. This sample has 580,000 or so distinct CDR3 sequences, with more than 20% found just once. The V gene is TRBV6-1, the J gene TRBJ2-5; D not certain. The sequences come from PBMCs, mostly from graft donor cells, collected 360 days after TCRalphabeta/CD19-depleted stem cell transplant. The clonotype was recovered from a boy under two years old who had a stem cell transplant for acute myeloid leukemia, so the T cells may come from the graft donor. The CDR3 here is CASRLRRDQETQYF. The CDR3 DNA reads as TGTGCCAGCAGACTACGTAGGGACCAAGAGACCCAGTACTTC.